This TCR beta chain was recorded in a study of cytomegalovirus exposure and HLA in healthy donors. Study-level information: The same platform used for the 650 to 700 first-cohort repertoires was also used for the 120 or so validation repertoires, as a later analysis reported. General study results and limits: The study flagged some 180 TCR beta chains as cytomegalovirus-associated.

Germline-derived CDR1 and CDR2 are MNHEY and SMNVEV (reference sequence). V was shortened by 4 bases and J by 7 bases, with 19 bases between the two germline ends. The CDR3 has 15 amino acids. About this clone itself: The antigen is undetermined.

TCRdb's copy holds only in-frame clones and misses some; the assay was immunoSEQ multiplex PCR. The table lists approximately 280,000 clones, about 86% of them singletons. The validation cohort, a group of around 130 subjects, included the donors and was separate from the approximately 680-subject first cohort. The origin of this receptor is a woman aged 18-29 years in good health and CMV-seronegative. The V gene is TRBV27, the J gene TRBJ1-2; D not certain. Sequenced sample: PBMCs. CDR3 amino acids: CASSSRITGIRGYTF. CDR3 DNA: TGTGCCAGCAGTTCGAGAATAACGGGTATTCGTGGCTACACCTTC.